This T cell receptor (beta chain) was recovered during a study of CD8+CD57+ T cells in acquired aplastic anemia (dated by TCRdb to 2017 to 2018). General notes on the study: Extracted DNA from sorted CD4+ and CD8+ cells averaged approximately 3 ug, ranging from about 0.18 to 27.4 ug. A CD8+CD57+ expansion meant a frequency higher than the mean frequency seen in healthy subjects.

Flow cytometry had shown CD8+CD57+ cell expansion in the patients selected for sequencing. Every patient had severe acquired aplastic anemia, diagnosed using the International Study of Aplastic Anemia and Agranulocytosis and Camitta criteria. No patient had received any therapy when blood was sampled. In the study, sorted CD4+ and CD8+ blood T cells from patients with severe aplastic anemia and from healthy subjects underwent deep sequencing of TCR repertoires. Patients were enrolled in the USA under clinicaltrials.gov protocols 00001620, 01623167, 00001397, 00071045, 00081523 and 00961064. Ficoll-Paque density gradient centrifugation was used to isolate peripheral blood mononuclear cells. Before DNA extraction, CD4+ and CD8+ T cells were sorted with FACS or magnetic beads. The trim is 3 bases for V and 3 bases for J, with a gap of 14 bases between the germline ends. Via the germline V gene, CDR1 is SGHAT and CDR2 FQNNGV. Its CDR3 holds 16 amino acids, cysteine through phenylalanine. The CDR3 DNA has 48 bases and is translated from base 1.

A note on this clonotype: Which antigen it targets is not known. Base qualities are not provided; no much larger clone lies one nucleotide away.

TCR beta VDJ combination and CDR3 sequence profiling used genomic DNA as the template. TCR repertoire sequencing was run on an Illumina HiSeq 2000. The authors' analysis ran thus. Repertoire assessment relied on Simpson's diversity index, CDR3 size and DJ length profiles, and TRBV/TRBJ rearrangement plots. Whichever DNA sequence was most abundant in the deep sequencing data was defined as the immunodominant clone. CDR3 amino acid sequences were checked for sharing between subjects and were compared against published repertoires and the VDJdb database. In TCRdb, the public reads were trimmed at Q25 with fastp and aligned with MiXCR, with productive beta chains retained. Each entry merges the rows of one CDR3 protein and shows their most common DNA and genes. The V and J calls and clone size come from TCRdb's table, not from the authors' own analysis. This sample holds approximately 170,000 distinct CDR3 sequences; around half were observed only once. The ten largest clonotypes hold 3.2% of the sample.

Beyond this particular receptor, the publication reports: Roughly 30 CD8+ CDR3 sequences were found to be shared between patients and controls, but these sequences appeared to be highly expressed in patients and within the immunodominant clones of the patients. No significant difference in CD8+ Simpson's diversity was found between patients and healthy controls (P=0.060).

The rearranged segments are TRBV11-2 and TRBJ2-2, with the D gene not confidently named. The sequence was collected from a human donor with aplastic anemia. The sample was sorted CD4+, CD8+, or CD8+CD57+ T cells (not recorded which) from PBMCs. This receptor has the CDR3 CASSFNPHVYTGELFF. The bases read TGTGCCAGCAGCTTCAACCCGCACGTATACACCGGGGAGCTGTTTTTT.